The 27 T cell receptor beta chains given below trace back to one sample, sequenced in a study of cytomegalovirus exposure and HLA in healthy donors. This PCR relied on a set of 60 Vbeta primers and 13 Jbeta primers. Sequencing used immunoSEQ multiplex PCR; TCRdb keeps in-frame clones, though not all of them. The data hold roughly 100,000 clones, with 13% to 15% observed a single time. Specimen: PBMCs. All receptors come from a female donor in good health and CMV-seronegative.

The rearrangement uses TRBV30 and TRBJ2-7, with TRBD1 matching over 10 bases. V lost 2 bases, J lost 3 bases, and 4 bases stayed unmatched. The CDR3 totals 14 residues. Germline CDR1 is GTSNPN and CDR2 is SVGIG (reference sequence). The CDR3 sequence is CAWSPGTGDYEQYF. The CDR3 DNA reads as TGTGCCTGGAGTCCTGGGACAGGGGACTACGAGCAGTACTTC.

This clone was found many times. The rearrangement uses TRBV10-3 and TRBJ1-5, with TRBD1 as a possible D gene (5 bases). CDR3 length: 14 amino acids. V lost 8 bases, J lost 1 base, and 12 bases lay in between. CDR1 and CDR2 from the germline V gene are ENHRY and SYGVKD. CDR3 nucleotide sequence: TGTGCCATCGGGGGAGGAGGCAGCAATCAGCCCCAGCATTTT. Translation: CAIGGGGSNQPQHF.

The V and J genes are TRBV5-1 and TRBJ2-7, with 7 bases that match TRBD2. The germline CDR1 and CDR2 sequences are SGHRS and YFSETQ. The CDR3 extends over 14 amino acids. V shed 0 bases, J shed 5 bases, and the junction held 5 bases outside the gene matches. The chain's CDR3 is CASSLGLAVDEQYF. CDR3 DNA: TGCGCCAGCAGCTTGGGACTAGCAGTGGACGAGCAGTACTTC. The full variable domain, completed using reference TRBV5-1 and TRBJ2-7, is KAGVTQTPRYLIKTRGQQVTLSCSPISGHRSVSWYQQTPGQGLQFLFEYFSETQRNKGNFPGRFSGRQFSNSRSEMNVSTLELGDSALYLCASSLGLAVDEQYFGPGTRLTVT.

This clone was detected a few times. The CDR3: CASSLVVNTEAFF. The CDR3 nucleotides are TGTGCCAGCAGCTTGGTAGTGAACACTGAAGCTTTCTTT. V is TRBV11-2 and J is TRBJ1-1; D unclear. The CDR3 has 13 residues. Germline CDR1 is SGHAT and CDR2 is FQNNGV. V lost 3 bases and J lost 0, with 5 bases in between.

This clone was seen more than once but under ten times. In DNA form, the CDR3 reads TGTGCCAGCAGTTCCACAGCTTCACCCTCCTACGAGCAGTACTTC. Its protein is CASSSTASPSYEQYF. This chain connects TRBV28 to TRBJ2-7, with no clear D. The length of the CDR3 is 15 residues. Germline V CDR1 and CDR2: MDHEN, SYDVKM. With 4 bases removed from V and 0 bases from J, the gap between germline ends came to 13 bases.

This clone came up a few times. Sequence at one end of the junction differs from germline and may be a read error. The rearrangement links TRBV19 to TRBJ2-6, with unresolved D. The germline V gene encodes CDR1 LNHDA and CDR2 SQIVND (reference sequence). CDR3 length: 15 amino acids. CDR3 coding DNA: TGTGCCAGTACTATAGGATCGGGTGGGGCCAACGTCCTGACTTTC. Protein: CASTIGSGGANVLTF.

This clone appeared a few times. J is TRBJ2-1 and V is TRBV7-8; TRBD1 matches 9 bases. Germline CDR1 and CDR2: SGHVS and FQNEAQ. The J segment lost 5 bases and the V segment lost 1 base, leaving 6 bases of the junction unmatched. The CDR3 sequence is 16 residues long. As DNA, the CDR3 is TGTGCCAGCAGCTTAGTAGGACAGGGGCTCAACAATGAGCAGTTCTTC. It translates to CASSLVGQGLNNEQFF.

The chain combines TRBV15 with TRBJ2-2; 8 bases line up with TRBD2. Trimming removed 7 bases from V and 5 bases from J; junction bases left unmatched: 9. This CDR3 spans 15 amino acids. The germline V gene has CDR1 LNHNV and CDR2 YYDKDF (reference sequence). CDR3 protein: CATTPGGAGTGELFF. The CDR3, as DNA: TGTGCCACCACCCCCGGGGGGGCAGGGACCGGGGAGCTGTTTTTT.

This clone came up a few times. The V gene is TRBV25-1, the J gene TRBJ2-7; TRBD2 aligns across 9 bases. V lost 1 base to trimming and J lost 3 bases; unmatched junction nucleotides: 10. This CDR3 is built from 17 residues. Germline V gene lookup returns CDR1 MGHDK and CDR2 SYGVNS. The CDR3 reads CASSESRRASGNYEQYF. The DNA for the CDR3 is TGTGCCAGCAGTGAATCCCGGAGGGCTAGCGGGAACTACGAGCAGTACTTC.

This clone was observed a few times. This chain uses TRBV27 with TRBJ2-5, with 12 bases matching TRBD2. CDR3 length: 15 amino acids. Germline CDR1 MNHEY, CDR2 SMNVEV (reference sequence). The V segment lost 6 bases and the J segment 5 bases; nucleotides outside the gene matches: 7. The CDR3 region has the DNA TGTGCCAGCAGGGCTCGACTAGCGGGGGAGGAGACCCAGTACTTC. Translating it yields CASRARLAGEETQYF.

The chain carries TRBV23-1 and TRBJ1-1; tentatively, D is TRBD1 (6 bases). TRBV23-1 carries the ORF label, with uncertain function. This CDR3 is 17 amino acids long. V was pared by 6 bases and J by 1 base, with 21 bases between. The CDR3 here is CASSPLVSDRRNTEAFF. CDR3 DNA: TGCGCCAGCAGCCCCCTCGTATCTGACAGGAGGAACACTGAAGCTTTCTTT.

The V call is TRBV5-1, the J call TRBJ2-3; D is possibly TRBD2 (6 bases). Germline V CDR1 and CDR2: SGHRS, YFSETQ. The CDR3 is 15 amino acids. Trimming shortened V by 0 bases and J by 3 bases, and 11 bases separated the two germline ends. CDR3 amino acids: CASSLAAGSTDTQYF. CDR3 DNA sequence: TGCGCCAGCAGCTTGGCTGCGGGATCGACAGATACGCAGTATTTT.

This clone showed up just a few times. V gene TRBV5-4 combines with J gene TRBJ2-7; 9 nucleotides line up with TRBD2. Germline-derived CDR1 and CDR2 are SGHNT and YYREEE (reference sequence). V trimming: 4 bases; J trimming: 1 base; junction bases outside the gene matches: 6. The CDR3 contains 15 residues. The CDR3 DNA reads TGTGCCAGCAGCCTAAGCGGGGGGCTGTCCTACGAGCAGTACTTC. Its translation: CASSLSGGLSYEQYF.

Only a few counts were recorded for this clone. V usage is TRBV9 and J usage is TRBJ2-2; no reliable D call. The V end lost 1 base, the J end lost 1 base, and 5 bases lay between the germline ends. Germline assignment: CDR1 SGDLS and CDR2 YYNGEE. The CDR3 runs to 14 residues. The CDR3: CASSVSGNTGELFF. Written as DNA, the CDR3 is TGTGCCAGCAGCGTATCGGGGAACACCGGGGAGCTGTTTTTT.

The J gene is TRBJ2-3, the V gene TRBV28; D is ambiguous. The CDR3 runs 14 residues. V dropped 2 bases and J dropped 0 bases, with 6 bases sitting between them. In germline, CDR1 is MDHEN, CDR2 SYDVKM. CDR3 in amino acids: CASSLPYSTDTQYF. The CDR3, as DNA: TGTGCCAGCAGTTTACCTTATAGCACAGATACGCAGTATTTT.

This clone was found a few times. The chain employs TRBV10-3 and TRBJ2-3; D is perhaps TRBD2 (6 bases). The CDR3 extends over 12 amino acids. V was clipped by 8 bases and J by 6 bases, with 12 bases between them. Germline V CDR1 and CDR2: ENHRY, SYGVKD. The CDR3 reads CAIAGGGDTQYF. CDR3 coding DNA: TGTGCCATCGCAGGCGGAGGGGATACGCAGTATTTT.

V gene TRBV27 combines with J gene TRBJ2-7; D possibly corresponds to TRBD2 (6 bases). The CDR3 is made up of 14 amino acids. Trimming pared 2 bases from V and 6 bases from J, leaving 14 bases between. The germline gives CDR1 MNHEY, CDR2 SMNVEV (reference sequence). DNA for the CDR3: TGTGCCAGCAGTTTAGAGGGACTTGGTAGCGAGCAGTACTTC. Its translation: CASSLEGLGSEQYF.

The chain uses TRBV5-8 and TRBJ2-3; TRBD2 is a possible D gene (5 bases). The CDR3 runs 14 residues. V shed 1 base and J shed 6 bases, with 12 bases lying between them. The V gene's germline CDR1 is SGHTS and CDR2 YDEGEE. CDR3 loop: CASSLYGNDDTQYF. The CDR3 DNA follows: TGTGCCAGCAGCTTGTACGGGAACGATGATACGCAGTATTTT.

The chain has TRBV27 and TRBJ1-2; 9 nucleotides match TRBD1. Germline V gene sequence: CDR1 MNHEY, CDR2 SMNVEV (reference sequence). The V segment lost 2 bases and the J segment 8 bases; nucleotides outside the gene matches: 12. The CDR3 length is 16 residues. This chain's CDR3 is CASSLVAWTGAEGYTF. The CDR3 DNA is TGTGCCAGCAGTTTAGTGGCATGGACAGGGGCCGAGGGCTACACCTTC.

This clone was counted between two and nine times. The CDR3 reads CASKDRVTDTQYF. As DNA, the CDR3 is TGTGCCAGCAAGGACAGAGTCACAGATACGCAGTATTTT. The chain links TRBV6-1 to TRBJ2-3, with D perhaps TRBD1 (6 bases). This CDR3 region has 13 residues. V gave up 7 bases and J gave up 2 bases, with 10 bases separating them. CDR1 MNHNS and CDR2 SASEGT come from the germline V gene.

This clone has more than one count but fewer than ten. The CDR3 loop is CASSLAEETQYF. The DNA of the CDR3 is TGCGCCAGCAGCTTGGCCGAGGAGACCCAGTACTTC. This chain uses TRBV5-1 with TRBJ2-5; D is ambiguous. The CDR3 runs to 12 residues. V was pared by 0 bases and J by 5 bases, with 5 bases between. Germline V lookup: CDR1 SGHRS, CDR2 YFSETQ.

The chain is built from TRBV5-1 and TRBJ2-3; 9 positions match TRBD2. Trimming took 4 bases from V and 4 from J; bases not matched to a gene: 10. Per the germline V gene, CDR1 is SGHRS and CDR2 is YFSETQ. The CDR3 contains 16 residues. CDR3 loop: CASSPRGRVISDTQYF. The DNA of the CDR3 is TGCGCCAGCAGCCCCCGCGGGAGGGTAATATCAGATACGCAGTATTTT.

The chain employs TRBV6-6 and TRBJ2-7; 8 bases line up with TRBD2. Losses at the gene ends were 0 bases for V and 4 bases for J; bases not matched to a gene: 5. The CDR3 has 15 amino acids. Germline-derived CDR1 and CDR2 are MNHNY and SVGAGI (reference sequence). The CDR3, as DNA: TGTGCCAGCAGTTACTCGGGGACTAGGGATTACGAGCAGTACTTC. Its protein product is CASSYSGTRDYEQYF.

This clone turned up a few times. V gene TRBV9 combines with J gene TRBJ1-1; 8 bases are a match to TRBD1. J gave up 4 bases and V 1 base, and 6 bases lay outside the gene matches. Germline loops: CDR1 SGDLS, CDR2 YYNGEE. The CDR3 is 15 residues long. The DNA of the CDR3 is TGTGCCAGCAGCGTACAGGGGCAGGGGGCCACTGAAGCTTTCTTT. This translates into CASSVQGQGATEAFF.

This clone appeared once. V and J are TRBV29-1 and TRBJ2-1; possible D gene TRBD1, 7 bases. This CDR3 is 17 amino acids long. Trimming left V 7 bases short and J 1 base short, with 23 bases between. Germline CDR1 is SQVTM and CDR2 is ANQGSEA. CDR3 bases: TGCAGCGCTGATCGGTCCCAGGGGGACTTATCCTACAATGAGCAGTTCTTC. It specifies CSADRSQGDLSYNEQFF.

The CDR3: CASSLSGLGARDYNSPLHF. The CDR3 DNA is TGTGCCAGCAGTTTATCGGGGCTGGGGGCGAGAGACTATAATTCACCCCTCCACTTT. The chain joins TRBV27 to TRBJ1-6, with a tentative D call TRBD1 (6 bases). The V and J ends lost 0 bases and 3 bases respectively, with 18 bases between them. The CDR3 loop spans 19 amino acids. The germline gives CDR1 MNHEY, CDR2 SMNVEV (reference sequence).

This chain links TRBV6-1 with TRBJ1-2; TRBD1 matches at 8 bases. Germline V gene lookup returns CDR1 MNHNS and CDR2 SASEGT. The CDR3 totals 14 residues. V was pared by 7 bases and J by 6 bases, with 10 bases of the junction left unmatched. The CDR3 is CASNNPGTGHGYTF. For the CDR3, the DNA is TGTGCCAGCAACAACCCCGGGACAGGCCATGGCTACACCTTC.